The sequence of this TCR beta chain was determined in a study of T-cell memory formation after mild COVID-19. Whole-study context: In these data, TCR clusters were largely donor specific. The study, taken as a whole, reports: Clones shrinking from day 15 to 85 showed even CD4/CD8 mixes; later expanders tilted CD4+. Unconfirmed was the SARS-CoV-2 specificity of second-wave clones that peaked on day 37. Most CD4+ clones that shrank were in CM and EM, while CD8+ ones turned up in EMRA.

Turning to this clonotype: Its cognate antigen is unknown. Mismatch with germline at one junction end may stem from a read error.

TCRdb itself ran the 5' RACE reads through MiXCR, one entry per CDR3 protein. The data show 380,000 or so distinct CDR3 sequences, with around 15% seen just once and about 22% held by the top ten. The origin of this receptor is a man aged 18-30 years who had mild COVID-19 (a few samples of this study predate the infection). Cell type and time point are not known. The sample taken for sequencing was PBMCs or a T cell subset sorted from them (not recorded which).

This CDR3 is CASSPGTRGIRGICF. In DNA, the CDR3 is TGTGCCAGCAGTCCAGGGACGAGAGGTATTCGTGGTATCTGTTTT. The rearrangement links TRBV12-3 or TRBV12-4 to TRBJ1-4; D is possibly TRBD1 (5 bases). The CDR3 has 15 residues.